This T cell receptor (beta chain) came from a study of T cell repertoires in cytomegalovirus infection. Across the study: Well-studied HLA-B-restricted CMV epitopes were used in the study alongside recently identified HLA-C-restricted ones. Signatures in public TCR beta sequences pointed to both CMV infection and matching HLA type. General observations from the study: CMV carriers having the relevant HLA were flagged by cumulative public TCR beta family frequency. Ex vivo responses were dominated by HLA-C-restricted CMV-specific TCR beta clonotypes.

Germline CDR1 MGHDK, CDR2 SYGVNS. The CDR3 is 11 residues long. Each CDR3 protein gets one entry after TCRdb re-called the reads with MiXCR. The profile shows about 830,000 distinct CDR3 sequences, approximately 32% of them singletons. This clonotype has a handful of counts. The antigen remains undetermined. Sequence at one end of the junction differs from germline and may be a read error. Sequences were derived from cultured CD8+ T cells from PBMCs, sampled from culture after CMV antigen stimulation. The TCR originated in a human donor in good health (CMV status not recorded). Some clones in this sample may be carry-over from other donors' samples. The J gene is TRBJ1-4, the V gene TRBV25-1; D call uncertain. The CDR3 DNA sequence: TGTGCCAGCAGTGAATCCCAGGCCGTTATTTTT. This gives the protein CASSESQAVIF.